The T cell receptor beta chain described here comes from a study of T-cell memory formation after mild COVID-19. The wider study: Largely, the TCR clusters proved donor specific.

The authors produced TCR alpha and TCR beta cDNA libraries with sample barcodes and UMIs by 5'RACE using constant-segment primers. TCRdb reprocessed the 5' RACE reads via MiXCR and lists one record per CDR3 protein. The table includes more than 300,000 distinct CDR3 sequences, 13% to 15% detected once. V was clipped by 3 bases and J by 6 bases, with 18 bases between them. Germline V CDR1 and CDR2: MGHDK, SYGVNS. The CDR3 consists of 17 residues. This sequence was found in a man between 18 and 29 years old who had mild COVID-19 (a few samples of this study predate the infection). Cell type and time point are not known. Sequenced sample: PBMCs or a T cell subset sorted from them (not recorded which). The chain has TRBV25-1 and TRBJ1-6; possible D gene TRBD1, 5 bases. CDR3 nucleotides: TGTGCCAGCAGTGATTTGACCGGGGGACGGATTAATTCACCCCTCCACTTT. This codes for CASSDLTGGRINSPLHF.